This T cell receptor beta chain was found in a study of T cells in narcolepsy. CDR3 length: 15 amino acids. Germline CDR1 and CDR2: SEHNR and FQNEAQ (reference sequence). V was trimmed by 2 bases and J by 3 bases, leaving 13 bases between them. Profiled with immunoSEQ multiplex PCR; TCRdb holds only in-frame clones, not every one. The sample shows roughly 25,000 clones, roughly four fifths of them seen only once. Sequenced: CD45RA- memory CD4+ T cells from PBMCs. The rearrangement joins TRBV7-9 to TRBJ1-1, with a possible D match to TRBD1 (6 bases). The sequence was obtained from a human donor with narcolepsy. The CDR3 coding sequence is TGTGCCAGCAGCTTATATGGAAGGGGGGACACTGAAGCTTTCTTT. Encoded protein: CASSLYGRGDTEAFF.